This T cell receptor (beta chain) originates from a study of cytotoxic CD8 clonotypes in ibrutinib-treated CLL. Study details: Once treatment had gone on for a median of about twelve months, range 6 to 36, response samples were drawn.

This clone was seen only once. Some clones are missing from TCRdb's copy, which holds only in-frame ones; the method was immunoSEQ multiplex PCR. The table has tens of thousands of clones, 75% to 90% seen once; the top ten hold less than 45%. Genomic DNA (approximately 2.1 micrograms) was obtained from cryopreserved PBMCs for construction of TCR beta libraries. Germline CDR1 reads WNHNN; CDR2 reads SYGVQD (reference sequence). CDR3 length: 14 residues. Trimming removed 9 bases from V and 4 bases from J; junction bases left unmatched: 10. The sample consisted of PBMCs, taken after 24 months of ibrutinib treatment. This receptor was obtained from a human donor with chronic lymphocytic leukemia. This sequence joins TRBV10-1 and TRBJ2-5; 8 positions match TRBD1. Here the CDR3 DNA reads TGCGCCAGACGACAGGGGAGGCGCTCAGAGACCCAGTACTTC. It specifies CARRQGRRSETQYF.